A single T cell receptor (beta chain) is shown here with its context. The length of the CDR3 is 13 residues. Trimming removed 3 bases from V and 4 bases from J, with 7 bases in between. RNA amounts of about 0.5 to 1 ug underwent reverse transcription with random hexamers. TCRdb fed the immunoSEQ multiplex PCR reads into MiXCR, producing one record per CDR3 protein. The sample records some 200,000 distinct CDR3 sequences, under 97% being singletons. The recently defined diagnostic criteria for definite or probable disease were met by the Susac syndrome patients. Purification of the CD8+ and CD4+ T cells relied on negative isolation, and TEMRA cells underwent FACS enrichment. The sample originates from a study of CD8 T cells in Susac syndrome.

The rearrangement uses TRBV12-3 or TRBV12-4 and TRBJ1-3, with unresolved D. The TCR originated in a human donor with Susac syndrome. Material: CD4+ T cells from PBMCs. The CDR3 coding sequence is TGTGCCAGCAGTTTCGCTCTAGGAAACACCATATATTTT. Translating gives CASSFALGNTIYF.